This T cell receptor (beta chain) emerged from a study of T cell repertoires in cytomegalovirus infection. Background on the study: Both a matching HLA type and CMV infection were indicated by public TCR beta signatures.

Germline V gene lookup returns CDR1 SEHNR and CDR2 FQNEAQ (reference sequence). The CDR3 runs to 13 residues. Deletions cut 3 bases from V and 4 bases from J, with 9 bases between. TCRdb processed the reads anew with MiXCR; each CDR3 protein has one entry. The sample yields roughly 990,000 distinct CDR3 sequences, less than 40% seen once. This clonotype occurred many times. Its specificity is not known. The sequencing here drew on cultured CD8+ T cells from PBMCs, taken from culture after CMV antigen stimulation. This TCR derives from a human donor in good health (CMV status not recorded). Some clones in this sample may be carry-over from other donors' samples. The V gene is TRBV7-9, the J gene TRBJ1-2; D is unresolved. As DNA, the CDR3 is TGTGCCAGCAGCTTGGGAGAATTCTATGGCTACACCTTC. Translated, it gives CASSLGEFYGYTF.